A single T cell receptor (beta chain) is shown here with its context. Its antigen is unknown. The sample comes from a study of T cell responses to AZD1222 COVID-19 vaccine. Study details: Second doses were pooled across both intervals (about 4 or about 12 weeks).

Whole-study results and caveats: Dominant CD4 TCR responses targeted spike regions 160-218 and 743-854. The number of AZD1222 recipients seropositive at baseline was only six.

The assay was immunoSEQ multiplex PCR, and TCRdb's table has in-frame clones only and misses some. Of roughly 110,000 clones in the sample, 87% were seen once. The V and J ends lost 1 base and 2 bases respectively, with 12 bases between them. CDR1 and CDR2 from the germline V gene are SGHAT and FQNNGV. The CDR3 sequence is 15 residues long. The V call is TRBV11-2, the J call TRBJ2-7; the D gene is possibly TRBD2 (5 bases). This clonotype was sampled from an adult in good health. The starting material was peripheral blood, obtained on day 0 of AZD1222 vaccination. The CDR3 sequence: CASSLVTGITYEQYF. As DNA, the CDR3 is TGTGCCAGCAGCTTAGTTACCGGGATTACCTACGAGCAGTACTTC.